Presented here are 9 T cell receptor beta chains from one specimen sequenced in a study of cytomegalovirus exposure and HLA in healthy donors. Primers: 60 Vbeta forward and 13 Jbeta reverse. Measured with immunoSEQ multiplex PCR; TCRdb has only the in-frame clones, and not every one. This table holds 210,000 or so clones, around 85% found once. Sequencing used PBMCs. The receptor source for this set is a human donor in good health.

This clone appeared once. V and J are TRBV19 and TRBJ2-1; 8 bases are a match to TRBD2. Germline CDR1 LNHDA, CDR2 SQIVND (reference sequence). Trimming cost V 7 bases and J 4 bases; bases outside gene matches: 9. CDR3 length: 15 amino acids. CDR3 residues: CASKINGRAYNEQFF. CDR3 DNA: TGTGCCAGTAAAATAAACGGGAGGGCTTACAATGAGCAGTTCTTC.

CDR3 nucleotide sequence: TGTGCCAGCAGCTTGGAGGACAGGGGGTACTATGGCTACACCTTC. It encodes CASSLEDRGYYGYTF. This rearrangement joins TRBV7-2 to TRBJ1-2; 10 bases agree with TRBD1. This CDR3 spans 15 amino acids. Germline lookup yields CDR1 SGHTA and CDR2 FQGNSA. V gave up 3 bases and J gave up 3 bases; unmatched junction bases: 4. The variable domain in full, completed from reference TRBV7-2 and TRBJ1-2, reads GAGVSQSPSNKVTEKGKDVELRCDPISGHTALYWYRQSLGQGLEFLIYFQGNSAPDKSGLPSDRFSAERTGGSVSTLTIQRTQQEDSAVYLCASSLEDRGYYGYTFGSGTRLTVV.

The J gene is TRBJ2-3, the V gene TRBV4-1; 7 bases align to TRBD2. J was trimmed by 5 bases and V by 3 bases; bases with no gene match: 8. This CDR3 region has 15 residues. The V gene's germline CDR1 is MGHRA and CDR2 YSYEKL. The CDR3 protein is CASSQMAGAVDTQYF. Here the CDR3 DNA reads TGCGCCAGCAGCCAGATGGCGGGAGCGGTAGATACGCAGTATTTT.

This chain uses TRBV27 with TRBJ2-3; 7 bases fit TRBD2. The CDR3 loop spans 16 amino acids. The V and J ends lost 2 bases and 5 bases, in that order; junction bases with no gene match: 10. In germline, CDR1 is MNHEY, CDR2 SMNVEV (reference sequence). The CDR3 loop is CASSLERDPSRDTQYF. CDR3 DNA sequence: TGTGCCAGCAGTTTAGAGCGGGACCCTTCTAGAGATACGCAGTATTTT.

This clone turned up a few times. This sequence joins TRBV7-6 and TRBJ2-7, with TRBD2 identical over 8 bases. The ends lost 5 bases at V and 6 bases at J; junction bases unmatched: 9. The CDR3 spans 14 residues. CDR1 SGHVS and CDR2 FNYEAQ come from the germline V gene. This chain's CDR3 is CASSERTSPLEQYF. The CDR3 DNA reads as TGTGCCAGCAGCGAGAGGACTAGCCCGCTCGAGCAGTACTTC.

This clone was picked up a small number of times. J is TRBJ2-1 and V is TRBV4-3, with TRBD1 as a possible D gene (5 bases). CDR1 and CDR2 (germline): LGHNA, YSLEER. The V and J ends lost 4 bases and 4 bases respectively, with 8 bases between them. The CDR3 is 13 residues long. Here the CDR3 DNA reads TGCGCCAGCAGCCGAGACAGATACAATGAGCAGTTCTTC. It encodes CASSRDRYNEQFF.

The chain has TRBV4-3 and TRBJ2-2, with a weak D call TRBD2 (6 bases). Germline V gene lookup returns CDR1 LGHNA and CDR2 YSLEER. V lost 8 bases and J 5 bases, leaving 15 bases between the germline ends. The CDR3 length is 14 residues. CDR3 loop: CASGPGGRTGELFF. As DNA, the CDR3 is TGCGCCAGCGGCCCTGGGGGGAGAACCGGGGAGCTGTTTTTT.

This chain joins TRBV11-2 and TRBJ2-3; D call uncertain. Germline assignment: CDR1 SGHAT and CDR2 FQNNGV. This CDR3 is 13 amino acids long. The V gene lost 11 bases and the J gene lost 4 bases, with 16 bases spanning the gap. The CDR3 loop reads CASTPVNSDTQYF. CDR3 sequence (DNA): TGTGCCTCGACACCCGTTAACTCAGATACGCAGTATTTT.

There are many counts of this clone. The chain uses TRBV5-4 and TRBJ2-7; 7 nucleotides agree with TRBD2. Germline V CDR1 and CDR2: SGHNT, YYREEE (reference sequence). The V segment lost 7 bases and the J segment 5 bases; nucleotides outside the gene matches: 12. The CDR3 sequence is 14 residues long. CDR3 in DNA: TGTGCCAGCGCTGGGGCTAGCGGTACCCACGAGCAGTACTTC. This translates into CASAGASGTHEQYF.